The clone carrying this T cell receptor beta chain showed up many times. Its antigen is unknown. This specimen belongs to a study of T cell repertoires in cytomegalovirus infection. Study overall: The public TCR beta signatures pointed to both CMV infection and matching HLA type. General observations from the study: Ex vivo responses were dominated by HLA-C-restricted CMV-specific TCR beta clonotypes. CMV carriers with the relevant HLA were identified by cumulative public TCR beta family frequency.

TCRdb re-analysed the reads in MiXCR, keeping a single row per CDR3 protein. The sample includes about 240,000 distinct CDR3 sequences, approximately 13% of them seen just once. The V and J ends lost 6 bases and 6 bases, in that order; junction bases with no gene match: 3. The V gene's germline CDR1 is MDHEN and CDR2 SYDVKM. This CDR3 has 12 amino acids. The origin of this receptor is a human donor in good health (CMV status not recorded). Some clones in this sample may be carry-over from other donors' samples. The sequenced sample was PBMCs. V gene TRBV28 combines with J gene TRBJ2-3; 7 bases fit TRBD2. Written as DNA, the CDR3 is TGTGCCAGCAGGGGACTAAGTGATACGCAGTATTTT. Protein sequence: CASRGLSDTQYF.